The next 14 T cell receptor beta chains were all read from a single sample in a study of T cell repertoires in ileal Crohn's disease. Noted time point: neoterminal ileum biopsy at postoperative endoscopy, about 6 months after surgery. This table comes from immunoSEQ multiplex PCR, and its TCRdb copy is limited to in-frame clones, with some not included. The sample includes roughly 3,700 clones, about 71% of them seen just once. The sample consisted of ileal tissue. The receptors derive from an adult with Crohn's disease.

The chain has TRBV18 and TRBJ2-3, with TRBD2 matching 16 bases. The CDR3 sequence is 19 residues long. Germline CDR1 is KGHSH and CDR2 is LQKENI. With 5 bases clipped from V and 1 base from J, the junction kept 9 bases outside the gene matches. The chain's CDR3 is CASSMGLAGGQSRTDTQYF. In nucleotides, the CDR3 is TGTGCCAGCTCAATGGGACTAGCGGGGGGGCAGAGCCGCACAGATACGCAGTATTTT.

V is TRBV7-8 and J is TRBJ1-1; D is ambiguous. V was pared by 10 bases and J by 3 bases, with 15 bases between. Germline CDR1 reads SGHVS; CDR2 reads FQNEAQ. The CDR3 length is 13 residues. CDR3 sequence (DNA): TGTGCCACCGGCTTGGGCGGGGACACTGAAGCTTTCTTT. Translated: CATGLGGDTEAFF.

The chain has TRBV5-6 and TRBJ2-5, with TRBD2 matching 10 bases. Germline CDR1 and CDR2: SGHDT and YYEEEE. The CDR3 consists of 15 residues. V lost 6 bases to trimming and J lost 5 bases; unmatched junction nucleotides: 10. As DNA, the CDR3 is TGTGCCAGCACCTATAGCGGGGGGTTCGGGGAGACCCAGTACTTC. Translation gives CASTYSGGFGETQYF.

The rearrangement joins TRBV7-9 to TRBJ2-2; tentative D call: TRBD1 (5 bases). Germline CDR1 is SEHNR and CDR2 is FQNEAQ (reference sequence). The CDR3 has 16 residues. The V end was cut by 1 base, the J end by 4 bases, with 13 bases between. Here the CDR3 DNA reads TGTGCCAGCAGCTTAGTAGGGGTGATGGGCACCGGGGAGCTGTTTTTT. Amino acids: CASSLVGVMGTGELFF.

CDR3 loop: CASSPGGDIYGYTF. In DNA form, the CDR3 reads TGTGCCAGCTCACCAGGAGGAGATATCTATGGCTACACCTTC. V gene TRBV18 combines with J gene TRBJ1-2; no reliable D call. There are 14 residues in the CDR3. The V gene's germline CDR1 is KGHSH and CDR2 LQKENI. Trimming removed 2 bases from V and 4 bases from J, with 11 bases in between.

J is TRBJ2-2 and V is TRBV5-4; TRBD2 matches 7 bases. Germline V gene data show CDR1 as SGHNT and CDR2 as YYREEE (reference sequence). The CDR3 is 14 amino acids. With V trimmed by 7 bases and J by 2 bases, 5 bases remained unmatched. As DNA, the CDR3 is TGTGCCAGCGAGCGGGATCTTAACACCGGGGAGCTGTTTTTT. Its protein product is CASERDLNTGELFF.

The chain couples TRBV9 to TRBJ1-5, with D possibly matching TRBD1 (6 bases). Germline CDR1 reads SGDLS; CDR2 reads YYNGEE. CDR3 length: 13 amino acids. Trimming cost V 3 bases and J 6 bases, with 10 bases left between them. The DNA of the CDR3 is TGTGCCAGCAGCGCCCAGGGGCTTCAGCCCCAGCATTTT. Its translation: CASSAQGLQPQHF.

This clone was counted between two and nine times. V gene TRBV2 combines with J gene TRBJ1-2; D is undetermined. The CDR3 contains 12 residues. Germline values: CDR1 SNHLY, CDR2 FYNNEI. V was pared by 2 bases and J by 8 bases, with 9 bases between. The CDR3 spells CASSEPTRGYTF. Written as DNA, the CDR3 is TGTGCCAGCAGTGAACCCACTCGCGGCTACACCTTC.

The V call is TRBV4-3, the J call TRBJ2-1; 10 bases fit TRBD2. This CDR3 region has 18 residues. The V gene's germline CDR1 is LGHNA and CDR2 YSLEER. Trimming cost V 1 base and J 5 bases; bases outside gene matches: 11. The CDR3 sequence: CASSQGIAGGSSDNEQFF. The CDR3 DNA is TGCGCCAGCAGCCAAGGGATAGCGGGAGGTTCATCGGACAATGAGCAGTTCTTC.

The V gene is TRBV16, the J gene TRBJ2-4; 9 bases fit TRBD2. Germline CDR1 is KGHSY and CDR2 is FQNENV. After removal of 4 bases from V and 5 bases from J, the junction contained 12 bases not matched to a gene. This CDR3 has 17 residues. The CDR3 nucleotides are TGTGCCAGCAGCCTAGATAGCGGGGGCCCAGAGGAAAACATTCAGTACTTC. It codes for CASSLDSGGPEENIQYF.

J is TRBJ2-4 and V is TRBV7-2; D is perhaps TRBD1 (5 bases). CDR1 SGHTA and CDR2 FQGNSA come from the germline V gene. The ends were cut back, 0 bases at V and 7 bases at J, with 16 bases in the middle. The CDR3 is 16 residues long. The CDR3 loop is CASSLAYRTELNIQYF. The CDR3 region has the DNA TGTGCCAGCAGCTTAGCCTACAGGACCGAGTTGAACATTCAGTACTTC.

The V gene is TRBV5-1, the J gene TRBJ2-5, with D possibly being TRBD2 (6 bases). Trimming took off 2 bases at V and 5 bases at J, with 13 bases between the two ends. The CDR3 is 14 amino acids. Germline V gives CDR1 SGHRS, CDR2 YFSETQ. CDR3 nucleotide sequence: TGCGCCAGCAGCTTTGGAGGGGTGGGGGAGACCCAGTACTTC. Protein: CASSFGGVGETQYF.

The V gene is TRBV11-3, the J gene TRBJ2-7; D may be TRBD2 (7 bases). The V end lost 5 bases, the J end lost 2 bases, and 13 bases lay between the germline ends. There are 14 residues in the CDR3. CDR1 SGHNT and CDR2 YENEEA come from the germline V gene. CDR3 residues: CASSLGGAAYEQYV. CDR3 in DNA: TGTGCCAGCAGCCTTGGGGGGGCGGCCTACGAGCAGTACGTC.

The chain links TRBV29-1 to TRBJ1-5; 8 bases are a match to TRBD1. This CDR3 is built from 11 residues. Germline CDR1 SQVTM, CDR2 ANQGSEA. Losses at the gene ends were 8 bases for V and 7 bases for J; bases not matched to a gene: 4. The CDR3 nucleotides read TGCAGCCCGGGACAGGTCCAGCCCCAGCATTTT. Translated: CSPGQVQPQHF.